These 26 T cell receptor beta chains were sequenced from one sample in a study of T cells in localized non-small cell lung cancer. TCRdb keeps only in-frame clones here, not all; method: immunoSEQ multiplex PCR. The data hold fewer than 45,000 clones, with 88% observed a single time. The starting material was peripheral blood, obtained before any cancer treatment. These receptors were obtained from a female donor over 55 with stage I squamous cell lung carcinoma.

This CDR3 reads CASSRDTQYF. Written as DNA, the CDR3 is TGTGCCAGTAGTAGGGATACGCAGTATTTT. The chain couples TRBV19 to TRBJ2-3; D not resolved. V gave up 4 bases and J gave up 6 bases, with 2 bases separating them. CDR3 size: 10 residues. CDR1 and CDR2 (germline): LNHDA, SQIVND (reference sequence). The complete variable domain, with remaining parts taken from reference TRBV19 and TRBJ2-3, reads DGGITQSPKYLFRKEGQNVTLSCEQNLNHDAMYWYRQDPGQGLRLIYYSQIVNDFQKGDIAEGYSVSREKKESFPLTVTSAQKNPTAFYLCASSRDTQYFGPGTRLTVL.

A few counts support this clone. The chain employs TRBV19 and TRBJ2-1, with TRBD2 matching over 11 bases. This CDR3 contains 15 residues. V gave up 4 bases and J gave up 7 bases; unmatched junction bases: 6. In germline, CDR1 is LNHDA, CDR2 SQIVND (reference sequence). CDR3 residues: CASSTLAGARNEQFF. The CDR3 region has the DNA TGTGCCAGTAGTACACTAGCGGGAGCTCGGAATGAGCAGTTCTTC.

This clone came up a few times. The chain carries TRBV7-9 and TRBJ2-3, with 10 bases aligning to TRBD2. The V and J ends lost 8 bases and 2 bases, in that order; junction bases with no gene match: 10. The germline CDR1 and CDR2 sequences are SEHNR and FQNEAQ (reference sequence). The CDR3 is 16 residues long. DNA of the CDR3: TGTGCCAGCCGAAGACAGCGGGAGGGTCACACAGATACGCAGTATTTT. Residues: CASRRQREGHTDTQYF.

This clone showed up just a few times. This rearrangement joins TRBV23-1 to TRBJ2-2, with D possibly called TRBD1 or TRBD2 (5 bases each). TRBV23-1 has ORF status, its function being uncertain. V lost 1 base to trimming and J lost 0 bases, with 9 bases between them. The CDR3 contains 16 residues. DNA of the CDR3: TGCGCCAGCAGTCAATTTAGGGGAGCGAACACCGGGGAGCTGTTTTTT. It is translated as CASSQFRGANTGELFF.

The chain links TRBV7-7 to TRBJ2-2, with D possibly being TRBD2 (7 bases). Trimming left V 4 bases short and J 8 bases short, with 14 bases between. The CDR3 sequence is 14 residues long. CDR1 and CDR2 from the germline V gene are SSHAT and FNYEAQ (reference sequence). CDR3 sequence reads: CASSSGGAGGELFF. The CDR3 bases are TGTGCCAGCAGCTCTGGGGGGGCCGGTGGGGAGCTGTTTTTT.

This clone occurred once. This chain joins TRBV30 and TRBJ1-5, with unresolved D. This CDR3 contains 13 residues. Germline CDR1 is GTSNPN and CDR2 is SVGIG (reference sequence). Trimming pared 3 bases from V and 0 bases from J, leaving 6 bases between. This chain's CDR3 is CAWRGNSNQPQHF. Here the CDR3 DNA reads TGTGCCTGGAGAGGAAATAGCAATCAGCCCCAGCATTTT.

To note about this clone: Germline and junction disagree at one end, which may indicate a read error. This chain connects TRBV7-7 to TRBJ2-1, with D tentatively TRBD2 (5 bases). Germline CDR1 SSHAT, CDR2 FNYEAQ (reference sequence). The CDR3 spans 15 residues. Here the CDR3 reads CASSPSTGGSGEQFF. The CDR3 bases are TGTGCTAGCAGCCCATCCACCGGTGGGAGTGGCGAGCAGTTCTTC.

The chain couples TRBV7-9 to TRBJ2-1; TRBD2 agrees at 9 bases. Per germline, CDR1 SEHNR and CDR2 FQNEAQ (reference sequence). V gave up 3 bases and J gave up 7 bases; unmatched junction bases: 7. This CDR3 has 15 residues. The CDR3 sequence is CASSFSSGRLNEQFF. The CDR3 DNA sequence: TGTGCCAGCAGCTTTAGTAGCGGGAGATTGAATGAGCAGTTCTTC. Complete variable domain (other parts from reference TRBV7-9 and TRBJ2-1): DTGVSQNPRHKITKRGQNVTFRCDPISEHNRLYWYRQTLGQGPEFLTYFQNEAQLEKSRLLSDRFSAERPKGSFSTLEIQRTEQGDSAMYLCASSFSSGRLNEQFFGPGTRLTVL.

The J gene is TRBJ1-5, the V gene TRBV5-1, with no clear D. The CDR3 totals 14 residues. CDR1 and CDR2 (germline): SGHRS, YFSETQ. V lost 0 bases to trimming and J lost 8 bases, with 12 bases between them. The CDR3 sequence: CASSLEGSMEPQHF. The CDR3 bases are TGCGCCAGCAGCTTGGAGGGCTCCATGGAGCCCCAGCATTTT.

This clone qualifies as medium-sized. CDR3 sequence reads: CASSLGQGIVGNTEAFF. DNA of the CDR3: TGTGCCAGCAGCTTGGGACAGGGGATCGTCGGGAACACTGAAGCTTTCTTT. The chain employs TRBV11-2 and TRBJ1-1, with 10 bases fitting TRBD1. The ends lost 3 bases at V and 1 base at J; junction bases unmatched: 8. The CDR3 totals 17 residues. Germline V gives CDR1 SGHAT, CDR2 FQNNGV. The full variable domain, completed using reference TRBV11-2 and TRBJ1-1, is EAGVAQSPRYKIIEKRQSVAFWCNPISGHATLYWYQQILGQGPKLLIQFQNNGVVDDSQLPKDRFSAERLKGVDSTLKIQPAKLEDSAVYLCASSLGQGIVGNTEAFFGQGTRLTVV.

Notes on this clone: The identical CDR3 is also encoded by other nucleotide sequences in the sample. The chain uses TRBV6-5 and TRBJ2-5; the D is unclear. V was clipped by 5 bases and J by 5 bases, with 9 bases between them. The CDR3 has 12 residues. Looked up from germline, CDR1 is MNHEY and CDR2 is SVGAGI. CDR3 DNA: TGTGCCAGCAGTCGGTCCGGTGAGACCCAGTACTTC. Translated, it gives CASSRSGETQYF.

J is TRBJ2-7 and V is TRBV9; a weak D match, TRBD2 (5 bases). Between the trimmed V and J ends, which lost 4 bases and 0 bases, there was a span of 17 bases. This CDR3 is 16 amino acids long. Germline CDR1 reads SGDLS; CDR2 reads YYNGEE. The CDR3 region has the DNA TGTGCCAGCAGCCCCGAAGGTAGGACTTTCTCCTACGAGCAGTACTTC. Protein sequence: CASSPEGRTFSYEQYF.

This chain joins TRBV19 and TRBJ2-2, with D possibly called TRBD1 or TRBD2 (6 bases each). The CDR3 extends over 15 amino acids. CDR1 and CDR2 from the germline V gene are LNHDA and SQIVND (reference sequence). Trimming left V 3 bases short and J 6 bases short, with 14 bases between. Here the CDR3 reads CASSIRGQGPGELFF. The DNA for the CDR3 is TGTGCCAGTAGTATCCGGGGGCAAGGGCCCGGGGAGCTGTTTTTT. The full variable domain, rest sourced from reference TRBV19 and TRBJ2-2, is DGGITQSPKYLFRKEGQNVTLSCEQNLNHDAMYWYRQDPGQGLRLIYYSQIVNDFQKGDIAEGYSVSREKKESFPLTVTSAQKNPTAFYLCASSIRGQGPGELFFGEGSRLTVL.

The chain has TRBV19 and TRBJ1-4; 8 bases map to TRBD1. Trimming took 5 bases from V and 8 from J; bases not matched to a gene: 13. The CDR3 covers 16 residues. The germline gives CDR1 LNHDA, CDR2 SQIVND (reference sequence). The CDR3 here is CASSPSLGQGDEKLFF. The CDR3 DNA is TGTGCCAGTAGTCCTTCGTTAGGACAGGGCGACGAAAAACTGTTTTTT.

The genes are TRBV7-8 and TRBJ2-7, with TRBD2 as a possible D gene (6 bases). Germline CDR1 is SGHVS and CDR2 is FQNEAQ. V was pared by 6 bases and J by 4 bases, with 16 bases between. CDR3 length: 14 residues. As DNA, the CDR3 is TGTGCCAGCAGGGAGGCGGAGGGCATTTACGAGCAGTACTTC. It is translated as CASREAEGIYEQYF.

The V call is TRBV6-6, the J call TRBJ2-3; the D gene is possibly TRBD2 (6 bases). CDR3 length equals 14 residues. Trimming cost V 3 bases and J 2 bases, with 9 bases left between them. Per germline, CDR1 MNHNY and CDR2 SVGAGI (reference sequence). The CDR3 DNA is TGTGCCAGCAGTTATCCTAGCGACACAGATACGCAGTATTTT. It translates to CASSYPSDTDTQYF.

In this sample, this clone turned up a few times. This rearrangement joins TRBV30 to TRBJ2-1, with 9 positions matching TRBD2. Germline CDR1 GTSNPN, CDR2 SVGIG (reference sequence). This CDR3 is 15 amino acids long. J lost 6 bases, V lost 1 base, and 7 bases had no gene match. CDR3 residues: CAWSARAGGANEQFF. In nucleotides, the CDR3 is TGTGCCTGGAGTGCGAGAGCGGGAGGCGCCAATGAGCAGTTCTTC.

The chain employs TRBV9 and TRBJ2-5, with 8 bases matching TRBD2. The germline gives CDR1 SGDLS, CDR2 YYNGEE. The CDR3 is made up of 15 amino acids. V shed 4 bases, J shed 2 bases, and the junction held 7 bases outside the gene matches. The CDR3: CASSPSGTSQETQYF. The CDR3, as DNA: TGTGCCAGCAGCCCTAGTGGGACTAGTCAAGAGACCCAGTACTTC.

This clone has only one observation. The genes are TRBV19 and TRBJ2-7; D unclear. Trimming pared 1 base from V and 4 bases from J, leaving 14 bases between. Germline lookup yields CDR1 LNHDA and CDR2 SQIVND (reference sequence). There are 15 residues in the CDR3. The CDR3 is CASSIVPTFVYEQYF. As DNA, the CDR3 is TGTGCCAGTAGTATAGTCCCAACTTTTGTGTACGAGCAGTACTTC.

V and J are TRBV13 and TRBJ2-5; 14 positions match TRBD2. Trimming cost V 7 bases and J 4 bases; bases outside gene matches: 8. CDR3 size: 16 residues. Germline V CDR1 and CDR2: PRHDT, FYEKMQ (reference sequence). The CDR3 DNA is TGTGCCAGCACCCCCCGACTAGCGGGAGGGCGAGAGACCCAGTACTTC. Amino acids: CASTPRLAGGRETQYF.

CDR3 amino acids: CASSALGGTSGSGGTQYF. CDR3 bases: TGTGCCAGCAGCGCCCTGGGGGGGACTAGCGGCTCTGGGGGGACCCAGTACTTC. The chain couples TRBV11-1 to TRBJ2-5; the match to TRBD2 covers 11 bases. The CDR3 has 18 amino acids. Trimming took 5 bases from V and 7 from J; bases not matched to a gene: 18. Germline V gene sequence: CDR1 SGHAT, CDR2 FQDESV (reference sequence). The complete variable domain, with remaining parts taken from reference TRBV11-1 and TRBJ2-5, reads EAEVAQSPRYKITEKSQAVAFWCDPISGHATLYWYRQILGQGPELLVQFQDESVVDDSQLPKDRFSAERLKGVDSTLKIQPAELGDSAMYLCASSALGGTSGSGGTQYFGPGTRLLVL.

V gene TRBV21-1 combines with J gene TRBJ1-3. TRBV21-1 is marked as a pseudogene. The CDR3 covers 14 residues. This chain's CDR3 is CAILRTLLEGTIYF. The CDR3 DNA is TGTGCCATTCTTAGAACACTTTTGGAAGGCACCATATATTTT.

This clone was seen once. The gene calls are TRBV5-6 and TRBJ1-2; the D is unclear. This CDR3 is 14 amino acids long. CDR1 is SGHDT and CDR2 is YYEEEE in the germline V gene. The V and J ends lost 2 bases and 3 bases respectively, with 11 bases between them. CDR3 nucleotides: TGTGCCAGCAGCTTCCTTAAGACGGACTATGGCTACACCTTC. Translated: CASSFLKTDYGYTF.

This clone occurred once. V gene TRBV7-8 combines with J gene TRBJ2-2; 8 bases map to TRBD2. This CDR3 has 13 residues. With 6 bases clipped from V and 6 bases from J, the junction kept 3 bases outside the gene matches. The germline gives CDR1 SGHVS, CDR2 FQNEAQ. CDR3 sequence reads: CASSSREAGELFF. The CDR3 DNA reads TGTGCCAGCAGTTCGCGGGAGGCCGGGGAGCTGTTTTTT.

The V gene is TRBV4-3, the J gene TRBJ1-2; 10 nucleotides line up with TRBD1. Germline loops: CDR1 LGHNA, CDR2 YSLEER. The CDR3 length is 14 residues. V dropped 4 bases and J dropped 10; count of bases not matched to a gene: 9. The CDR3 loop reads CASSRPGQGSDYTF. The CDR3 coding sequence is TGCGCCAGCAGCCGACCGGGACAGGGGAGTGACTACACCTTC.

This clone has just one count. The chain joins TRBV7-3 to TRBJ2-5; maybe TRBD2 (6 bases). V shed 3 bases and J shed 5 bases, with 10 bases lying between them. Germline values: CDR1 SGHTA, CDR2 FQGTGA. This CDR3 spans 13 amino acids. CDR3 nucleotides: TGTGCCAGCAGCTTCGGAGGGATGGAGACCCAGTACTTC. Translation: CASSFGGMETQYF.